This T cell receptor beta chain came from a study of cytomegalovirus exposure and HLA in healthy donors. Overall study findings and caveats: HLA alleles showed associations with 15,000 to 20,000 TCR beta sequences in a later analysis, at a 0.05 false discovery rate. A later analysis linked a missense variant in DCLRE1C to the trimming of TCR beta V and J genes. A highly shared variant cluster was judged a likely technical artifact.

The PCR contained 60 Vbeta and 13 Jbeta primers. Sequencing used immunoSEQ multiplex PCR; TCRdb keeps in-frame clones, though not all of them. The table shows 200,000 or so clones, with roughly 80% occurring only once. The CDR3 runs to 15 residues. The V end was cut by 3 bases, the J end by 3 bases, with 12 bases between. Per the germline V gene, CDR1 is MDHEN and CDR2 is SYDVKM. Notes on this clone: Its antigen is currently unknown.

Material for sequencing was PBMCs. This chain joins TRBV28 and TRBJ2-1; possible D gene TRBD1, 6 bases. The clonotype originates from a man aged 25 to 40 in good health and CMV-seronegative. For the CDR3, the DNA is TGTGCCAGCAGTTTGGGACACAGTAACTACAATGAGCAGTTCTTC. Translating it yields CASSLGHSNYNEQFF.